These 30 T cell receptor beta chains came from one sample sequenced in a study of cytomegalovirus exposure and HLA in healthy donors. The PCR was carried out with 60 Vbeta primers and 13 Jbeta primers. Some clones are missing from TCRdb's copy, which holds only in-frame ones; the method was immunoSEQ multiplex PCR. The sample includes around 150,000 clones, about three quarters of them seen just once. The sequencing sample was made of PBMCs. The receptors come from a man in his fifties in good health and CMV-seropositive.

The rearrangement links TRBV5-4 to TRBJ2-3, with TRBD2 as a possible D gene (5 bases). In germline, CDR1 is SGHNT, CDR2 YYREEE (reference sequence). V was pared by 3 bases and J by 1 base, with 6 bases between. This CDR3 has 13 residues. Written as DNA, the CDR3 is TGTGCCAGCAGCTGGACTGGCACAGATACGCAGTATTTT. Translation gives CASSWTGTDTQYF.

A remark on this clone: A read error may account for a junction end that differs from germline. J is TRBJ1-2 and V is TRBV7-9, with a possible D match to TRBD1 (6 bases). The germline V gene has CDR1 SEHNR and CDR2 FQNEAQ (reference sequence). The CDR3 covers 15 residues. In DNA, the CDR3 is TGTTCCAGCAGCCCAAGGACAGCAGCCAACTATGGCTACACCTTC. It codes for CSSSPRTAANYGYTF.

The gene calls are TRBV5-1 and TRBJ2-6; possibly TRBD1 for D (5 bases). CDR1 is SGHRS, CDR2 YFSETQ, per germline. The CDR3 covers 19 residues. Trimming took 4 bases from V and 0 from J, leaving 20 bases between them. CDR3 in amino acids: CASSVTPRDRRSGANVLTF. CDR3 coding DNA: TGCGCCAGCAGCGTTACACCCAGGGATAGGCGCTCTGGGGCCAACGTCCTGACTTTC.

The gene calls are TRBV18 and TRBJ1-1, with TRBD1 identical over 8 bases. CDR1 KGHSH and CDR2 LQKENI come from the germline V gene. V trimming: 2 bases; J trimming: 0 bases; junction bases outside the gene matches: 2. The length of the CDR3 is 15 residues. Here the CDR3 DNA reads TGTGCCAGCTCACCAGGACAGGGTCTGAACACTGAAGCTTTCTTT. This codes for CASSPGQGLNTEAFF.

A single count supports this clone. This chain joins TRBV7-6 and TRBJ2-7, with TRBD1 identical over 9 bases. The CDR3 covers 17 residues. After removal of 4 bases from V and 6 bases from J, the junction contained 16 bases not matched to a gene. Germline loops: CDR1 SGHVS, CDR2 FNYEAQ. The CDR3 DNA sequence: TGTGCCAGCAGCTATACAGGGGGCGAAGGTTTGGTAGGCGAGCAGTACGTC. This encodes CASSYTGGEGLVGEQYV.

The rearrangement uses TRBV2 and TRBJ1-2; D call uncertain. The CDR3 has 12 amino acids. Trimming took 7 bases from V and 3 from J, leaving 9 bases between them. CDR1 and CDR2 (germline): SNHLY, FYNNEI. The CDR3 sequence: CASKPQDYGYTF. DNA for the CDR3: TGTGCCAGCAAGCCGCAGGACTATGGCTACACCTTC.

This chain uses TRBV7-9 with TRBJ1-1, with TRBD1 as a possible D gene (5 bases). The V and J ends lost 5 bases and 4 bases respectively, with 8 bases between them. Looked up from germline, CDR1 is SEHNR and CDR2 is FQNEAQ (reference sequence). The CDR3 is 12 amino acids. CDR3 nucleotides: TGTGCCAGCAGCCCAAGGGGCACTGAAGCTTTCTTT. Protein sequence: CASSPRGTEAFF. The full variable domain, in which reference TRBV7-9 and TRBJ1-1 provide the parts outside the CDR3, is DTGVSQNPRHKITKRGQNVTFRCDPISEHNRLYWYRQTLGQGPEFLTYFQNEAQLEKSRLLSDRFSAERPKGSFSTLEIQRTEQGDSAMYLCASSPRGTEAFFGQGTRLTVV.

The gene calls are TRBV11-1 and TRBJ2-5; 9 bases fit TRBD2. J lost 5 bases, V lost 2 bases, and 6 bases had no gene match. This CDR3 region has 15 residues. Germline V lookup: CDR1 SGHAT, CDR2 FQDESV (reference sequence). The CDR3 DNA sequence: TGTGCCAGCAGCTTATCGCGGGGGGGCTTGGAGACCCAGTACTTC. Protein product: CASSLSRGGLETQYF.

This chain joins TRBV28 and TRBJ1-2; TRBD1 agrees at 7 bases. With 6 bases clipped from V and 5 bases from J, the junction kept 6 bases outside the gene matches. In germline, CDR1 is MDHEN, CDR2 SYDVKM. CDR3 length: 13 residues. Here the CDR3 DNA reads TGTGCCAGCAGCCAAGGGGGCGGGTATGGCTACACCTTC. Protein: CASSQGGGYGYTF.

The chain links TRBV6-1 to TRBJ1-1; D may be TRBD1 (6 bases). V dropped 2 bases and J dropped 1 base, with 11 bases sitting between them. CDR1 and CDR2 (germline): MNHNS, SASEGT. There are 15 residues in the CDR3. The DNA for the CDR3 is TGTGCCAGCAGTGAACCCTCGACAGGGAACACTGAAGCTTTCTTT. It is translated as CASSEPSTGNTEAFF.

This clone appeared a few times. This rearrangement joins TRBV19 to TRBJ2-1; 8 nucleotides line up with TRBD2. Germline assignment: CDR1 LNHDA and CDR2 SQIVND (reference sequence). J was trimmed by 2 bases and V by 3 bases; bases with no gene match: 3. The CDR3 sequence is 15 residues long. The CDR3 DNA is TGTGCCAGTAGTATCACTAGCGGAACCTACAATGAGCAGTTCTTC. This translates into CASSITSGTYNEQFF.

This clone was detected only once. The chain uses TRBV5-1 and TRBJ2-7; 8 positions agree with TRBD2. Losses at the gene ends were 4 bases for V and 4 bases for J; bases not matched to a gene: 13. Germline CDR1 reads SGHRS; CDR2 reads YFSETQ. The CDR3 sequence is 16 residues long. Here the CDR3 reads CASSPAPSGGEYEQYF. The CDR3 DNA reads TGCGCCAGCAGCCCCGCGCCTTCGGGGGGGGAGTACGAGCAGTACTTC. The variable domain in full, with the rest retrieved from reference TRBV5-1 and TRBJ2-7, is KAGVTQTPRYLIKTRGQQVTLSCSPISGHRSVSWYQQTPGQGLQFLFEYFSETQRNKGNFPGRFSGRQFSNSRSEMNVSTLELGDSALYLCASSPAPSGGEYEQYFGPGTRLTVT.

The chain carries TRBV27 and TRBJ1-4; the D is unclear. Germline V gives CDR1 MNHEY, CDR2 SMNVEV (reference sequence). The V end lost 0 bases, the J end lost 5 bases, and 10 bases lay between the germline ends. The CDR3 length is 15 residues. For the CDR3, the DNA is TGTGCCAGCAGTTTATCGGGCATCAGAAATGAAAAACTGTTTTTT. Translating it yields CASSLSGIRNEKLFF.

The chain joins TRBV5-4 to TRBJ1-3, with D tentatively TRBD1 (6 bases). In germline, CDR1 is SGHNT, CDR2 YYREEE (reference sequence). This CDR3 comprises 16 residues. Trimming stripped 4 bases from V and 4 bases from J, with 18 bases between. Written as DNA, the CDR3 is TGTGCCAGCAGCCAAGATTACAGGGCGGTAGGAAACACCATATATTTT. It codes for CASSQDYRAVGNTIYF. The full variable domain, rest sourced from reference TRBV5-4 and TRBJ1-3, is ETGVTQSPTHLIKTRGQQVTLRCSSQSGHNTVSWYQQALGQGPQFIFQYYREEENGRGNFPPRFSGLQFPNYSSELNVNALELDDSALYLCASSQDYRAVGNTIYFGEGSWLTVV.

This clone was observed once. The chain links TRBV27 to TRBJ1-5; tentatively, D is TRBD1 (5 bases). V dropped 4 bases and J dropped 6 bases, with 13 bases sitting between them. In germline, CDR1 is MNHEY, CDR2 SMNVEV (reference sequence). The CDR3 has 14 residues. The CDR3 bases are TGTGCCAGCAGTTCCTCCAGGGCGGCTCAGCCCCAGCATTTT. This gives the protein CASSSSRAAQPQHF.

The count of this clone is one. The chain uses TRBV15 and TRBJ2-4, with 10 positions matching TRBD1. CDR3 size: 15 residues. Germline V gene data show CDR1 as LNHNV and CDR2 as YYDKDF (reference sequence). The V and J ends lost 6 bases and 2 bases, in that order; junction bases with no gene match: 4. The CDR3 reads CATSRDRGTKNIQYF. The CDR3 DNA follows: TGTGCCACCAGTAGGGACAGGGGAACCAAAAACATTCAGTACTTC.

The DNA of the CDR3 is TGTGCCAGCAGCTTACAACTAGCGAGCGAGCAGTACTTC. Translated, it gives CASSLQLASEQYF. The chain uses TRBV14 and TRBJ2-7; TRBD2 matches 7 bases. Germline V gives CDR1 SGHDN, CDR2 FVKESK. The length of the CDR3 is 13 residues. V was pared by 5 bases and J by 6 bases, with 7 bases of the junction left unmatched.

The genes are TRBV6-5 and TRBJ2-3, with D perhaps TRBD2 (6 bases). CDR1 and CDR2 (germline): MNHEY, SVGAGI. The CDR3 consists of 14 residues. Trimming removed 8 bases at V and 1 base at J, with 13 bases between. In DNA form, the CDR3 reads TGTGCCAGCCTCCCGGGGGTTGGCACAGATACGCAGTATTTT. Translated: CASLPGVGTDTQYF.

This clone has just a few counts. This sequence joins TRBV2 and TRBJ2-7; possibly TRBD2 for D (7 bases). The CDR3 loop spans 14 amino acids. V was shortened by 2 bases and J by 2 bases, with 10 bases between the two germline ends. CDR1 is SNHLY, CDR2 FYNNEI, per germline. The CDR3 bases are TGTGCCAGCAGTGAATGGGAGGGGGCCTACGAGCAGTACTTC. This codes for CASSEWEGAYEQYF.

The gene calls are TRBV27 and TRBJ2-5, with D perhaps matching TRBD1 (6 bases). The CDR3 loop spans 14 amino acids. V was clipped by 4 bases and J by 4 bases, with 13 bases between them. Per germline, CDR1 MNHEY and CDR2 SMNVEV (reference sequence). CDR3 amino acids: CASSSPGESETQYF. The CDR3 region has the DNA TGTGCCAGCAGTTCACCAGGGGAGTCAGAGACCCAGTACTTC.

The rearrangement links TRBV7-8 to TRBJ2-1; TRBD1 matches 7 bases. Unmatched junction bases numbered 10, after V lost 5 bases and J lost 6 bases. The CDR3 covers 15 residues. Looked up from germline, CDR1 is SGHVS and CDR2 is FQNEAQ. The CDR3 nucleotides are TGTGCCAGCAGCGGACGGACAGGCCACGCCAATGAGCAGTTCTTC. It translates to CASSGRTGHANEQFF.

This clone occurred once. The chain has TRBV12-5 and TRBJ1-3; D is perhaps TRBD1 (6 bases). This CDR3 comprises 17 residues. Deletions cut 2 bases from V and 2 bases from J, with 16 bases between. Germline lookup yields CDR1 LGHNT and CDR2 FRNRAP. The DNA for the CDR3 is TGTGCTAGTGGTTTGCCCTCCTCAGGGGACGCTGGAAACACCATATATTTT. It specifies CASGLPSSGDAGNTIYF.

The rearrangement uses TRBV28 and TRBJ2-7, with D possibly TRBD1 on 6 matching bases. Trimming left V 6 bases short and J 5 bases short, with 14 bases between. Germline loops: CDR1 MDHEN, CDR2 SYDVKM. There are 13 residues in the CDR3. CDR3 sequence: CASSGQPLHEQYF. CDR3 in DNA: TGTGCCAGCAGCGGACAGCCCCTCCACGAGCAGTACTTC.

V gene TRBV27 combines with J gene TRBJ2-7; TRBD2 matches at 9 bases. Trimming removed 2 bases from V and 6 bases from J; junction bases left unmatched: 14. This CDR3 is built from 17 residues. Germline V CDR1 and CDR2: MNHEY, SMNVEV (reference sequence). CDR3 sequence reads: CASSLASGERRFGEQYF. DNA of the CDR3: TGTGCCAGCAGTTTAGCTAGCGGGGAACGTAGGTTCGGCGAGCAGTACTTC.

The chain links TRBV5-1 to TRBJ2-1; maybe TRBD2 (6 bases). CDR3 length: 15 residues. Germline V CDR1 and CDR2: SGHRS, YFSETQ. The germline V and J ends were trimmed by 0 bases and 4 bases, with 11 bases remaining between them. CDR3 protein: CASSLDGGPYNEQFF. DNA for the CDR3: TGCGCCAGCAGCTTGGACGGGGGACCTTACAATGAGCAGTTCTTC.

The rearrangement uses TRBV30 and TRBJ1-5; 8 bases match TRBD1. CDR3 length: 14 residues. Germline trimming cut 5 bases from V and 0 bases from J; bases unmatched to any gene: 3. Germline V gene data show CDR1 as GTSNPN and CDR2 as SVGIG (reference sequence). The CDR3 DNA reads as TGTGCCTGGGGGGGACAGGCTAGCAATCAGCCCCAGCATTTT. Encoded protein: CAWGGQASNQPQHF. Filled out from reference TRBV30 and TRBJ1-5, the complete variable domain reads SQTIHQWPATLVQPVGSPLSLECTVEGTSNPNLYWYRQAAGRGLQLLFYSVGIGQISSEVPQNLSASRPQDRQFILSSKKLLLSDSGFYLCAWGGQASNQPQHFGDGTRLSIL.

This chain links TRBV18 with TRBJ1-1; D may be TRBD1 (5 bases). The V gene's germline CDR1 is KGHSH and CDR2 LQKENI. The V and J ends lost 6 bases and 4 bases respectively, with 12 bases between them. The CDR3 consists of 13 residues. The CDR3 sequence is CASSVGRATEAFF. CDR3 sequence (DNA): TGTGCCAGCTCGGTTGGCAGGGCCACTGAAGCTTTCTTT.

The chain employs TRBV5-7 and TRBJ1-2; 8 positions match TRBD1. TRBV5-7 carries the ORF label, with uncertain function. This CDR3 comprises 14 residues. DNA of the CDR3: TGTTGCAGCAGCTTTCCCCGGACAGGGAATGGCTACACCTTC. Translating it yields CCSSFPRTGNGYTF.

The chain carries TRBV7-2 and TRBJ1-2, with D tentatively TRBD1 (5 bases). Germline values: CDR1 SGHTA, CDR2 FQGNSA. This CDR3 has 15 residues. V lost 0 bases to trimming and J lost 4 bases, with 12 bases between them. The CDR3: CASSLAGGGVYGYTF. In DNA, the CDR3 is TGTGCCAGCAGCTTAGCCGGGGGAGGAGTCTATGGCTACACCTTC.

The chain recombines TRBV6-1 with TRBJ1-1; D is possibly TRBD1 (5 bases). Between the trimmed V and J ends, which lost 6 bases and 3 bases, there was a span of 11 bases. The CDR3 covers 13 residues. Germline V lookup: CDR1 MNHNS, CDR2 SASEGT. The CDR3 region is CASSPGDYTEAFF. In DNA, the CDR3 is TGTGCCAGCAGCCCGGGGGATTACACTGAAGCTTTCTTT.